This TCR beta chain was captured by sequencing in a study of OX40 agonist ivuxolimab in advanced cancers. Repertoires were generated with immunoSEQ multiplex PCR, while TCRdb's copy carries only in-frame clones and drops some. The table records about 73,000 clones, around 89% of them present only once. CDR1 and CDR2 (germline): SQVTM, ANQGSEA. J gave up 1 base and V 1 base, and 5 bases lay outside the gene matches. This CDR3 is 17 amino acids long. The chain joins TRBV29-1 to TRBJ2-2; 11 bases line up with TRBD2. This clonotype was sampled from an adult with an advanced solid tumor such as melanoma, head and neck, liver or kidney cancer. Here the sequenced sample was CD4+ or CD8+ T cells sorted from blood, taken in a trial of the OX40 agonist ivuxolimab. The CDR3 DNA reads TGCAGCGTTGAAGGGCTAGCGGGGGGCATGAACACCGGGGAGCTGTTTTTT. Amino acids: CSVEGLAGGMNTGELFF.